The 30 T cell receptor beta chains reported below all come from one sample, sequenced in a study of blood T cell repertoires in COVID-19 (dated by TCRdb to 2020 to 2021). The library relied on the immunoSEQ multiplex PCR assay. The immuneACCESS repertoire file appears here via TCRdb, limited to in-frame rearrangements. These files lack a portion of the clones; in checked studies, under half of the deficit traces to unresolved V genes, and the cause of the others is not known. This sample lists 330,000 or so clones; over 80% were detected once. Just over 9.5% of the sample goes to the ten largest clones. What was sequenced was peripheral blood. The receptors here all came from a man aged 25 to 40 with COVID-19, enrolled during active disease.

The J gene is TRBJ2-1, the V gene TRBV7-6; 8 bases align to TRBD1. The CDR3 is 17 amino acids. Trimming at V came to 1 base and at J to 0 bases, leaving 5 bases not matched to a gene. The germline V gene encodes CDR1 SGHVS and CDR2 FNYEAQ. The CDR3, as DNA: TGTGCCAGCAGCTTAGGGCAGGGGGCAAGCTCCTACAATGAGCAGTTCTTC. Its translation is CASSLGQGASSYNEQFF.

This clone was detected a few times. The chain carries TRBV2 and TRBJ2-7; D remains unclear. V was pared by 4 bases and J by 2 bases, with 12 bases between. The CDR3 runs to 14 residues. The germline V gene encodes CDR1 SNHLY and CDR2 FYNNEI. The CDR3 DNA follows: TGTGCCAGCAGTGCTTTGACTCAAACCTACGAGCAGTACTTC. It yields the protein CASSALTQTYEQYF. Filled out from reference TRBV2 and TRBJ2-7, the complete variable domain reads EPEVTQTPSHQVTQMGQEVILRCVPISNHLYFYWYRQILGQKVEFLVSFYNNEISEKSEIFDDQFSVERPDGSNFTLKIRSTKLEDSAMYFCASSALTQTYEQYFGPGTRLTVT.

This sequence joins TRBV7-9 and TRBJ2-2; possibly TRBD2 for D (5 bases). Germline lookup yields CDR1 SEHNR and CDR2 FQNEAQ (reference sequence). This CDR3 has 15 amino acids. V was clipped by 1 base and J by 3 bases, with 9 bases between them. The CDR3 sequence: CASSLGQDYTGELFF. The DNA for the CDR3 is TGTGCCAGCAGCTTAGGGCAGGACTACACCGGGGAGCTGTTTTTT.

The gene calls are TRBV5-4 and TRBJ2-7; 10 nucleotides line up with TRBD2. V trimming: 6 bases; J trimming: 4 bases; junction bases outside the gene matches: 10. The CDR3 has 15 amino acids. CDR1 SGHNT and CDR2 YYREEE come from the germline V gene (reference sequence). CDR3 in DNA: TGTGCCAGCACCCGGGGGGCTAGCGGGAGTTACGAGCAGTACTTC. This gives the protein CASTRGASGSYEQYF. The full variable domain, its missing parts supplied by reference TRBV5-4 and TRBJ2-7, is ETGVTQSPTHLIKTRGQQVTLRCSSQSGHNTVSWYQQALGQGPQFIFQYYREEENGRGNFPPRFSGLQFPNYSSELNVNALELDDSALYLCASTRGASGSYEQYFGPGTRLTVT.

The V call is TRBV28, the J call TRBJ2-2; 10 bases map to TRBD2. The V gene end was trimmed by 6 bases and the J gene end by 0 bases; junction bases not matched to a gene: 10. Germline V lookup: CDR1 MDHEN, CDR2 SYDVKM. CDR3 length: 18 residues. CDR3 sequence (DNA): TGTGCCAGCAGCGTCGTGACTAGCGGGCCGACGAACACCGGGGAGCTGTTTTTT. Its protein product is CASSVVTSGPTNTGELFF.

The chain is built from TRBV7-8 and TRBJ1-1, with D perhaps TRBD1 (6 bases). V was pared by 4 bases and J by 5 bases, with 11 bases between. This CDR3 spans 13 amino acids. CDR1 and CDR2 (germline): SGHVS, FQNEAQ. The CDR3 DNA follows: TGTGCCAGCAGCTCAGGACAGAGGACTGAAGCTTTCTTT. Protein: CASSSGQRTEAFF.

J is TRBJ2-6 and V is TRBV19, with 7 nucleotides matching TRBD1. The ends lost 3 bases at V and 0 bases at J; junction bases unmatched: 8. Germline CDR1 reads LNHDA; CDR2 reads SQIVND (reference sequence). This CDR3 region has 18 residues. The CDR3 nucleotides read TGTGCCAGTAGTATTTTCGGACAGGCGAGCTCTGGGGCCAACGTCCTGACTTTC. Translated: CASSIFGQASSGANVLTF.

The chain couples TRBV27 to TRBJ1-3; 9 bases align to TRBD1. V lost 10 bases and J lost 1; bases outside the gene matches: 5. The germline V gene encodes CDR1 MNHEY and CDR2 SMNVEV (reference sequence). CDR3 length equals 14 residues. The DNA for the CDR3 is TGTGCCACCAGACAGGGGGGGTCTGGAAACACCATATATTTT. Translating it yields CATRQGGSGNTIYF.

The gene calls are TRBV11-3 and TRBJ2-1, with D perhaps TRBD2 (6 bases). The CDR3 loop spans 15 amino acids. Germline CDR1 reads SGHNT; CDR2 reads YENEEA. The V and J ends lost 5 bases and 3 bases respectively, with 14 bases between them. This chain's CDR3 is CASSPTSLVYNEQFF. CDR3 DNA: TGTGCCAGCAGCCCGACTAGTCTGGTCTACAATGAGCAGTTCTTC.

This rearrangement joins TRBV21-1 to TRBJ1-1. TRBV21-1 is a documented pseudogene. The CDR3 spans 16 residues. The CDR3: CASSKALGRMNTEAFF. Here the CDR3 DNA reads TGTGCCAGCAGCAAAGCGCTAGGCAGAATGAACACTGAAGCTTTCTTT.

The chain's CDR3 is CATSDFGTTGETQYF. The CDR3, as DNA: TGTGCCACCAGTGATTTCGGGACTACGGGAGAGACCCAGTACTTC. The V gene is TRBV24-1, the J gene TRBJ2-5; TRBD2 aligns across 7 bases. The CDR3 has 15 amino acids. In germline, CDR1 is KGHDR, CDR2 SFDVKD. V lost 1 base, J lost 4 bases, and 5 bases stayed unmatched.

As DNA, the CDR3 is TGTGCCAGCATGAGATACGAGGGAAACACCATATATTTT. This translates into CASMRYEGNTIYF. This rearrangement joins TRBV6-5 to TRBJ1-3; D is unclear. The CDR3 runs to 13 residues. Germline V gene lookup returns CDR1 MNHEY and CDR2 SVGAGI. V lost 7 bases and J lost 4, with 11 bases in between.

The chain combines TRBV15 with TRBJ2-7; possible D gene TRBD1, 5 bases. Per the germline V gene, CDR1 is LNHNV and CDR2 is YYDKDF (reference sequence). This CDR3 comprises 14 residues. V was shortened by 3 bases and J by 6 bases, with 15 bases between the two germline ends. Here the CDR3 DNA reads TGTGCCACCAGCAGCAGACAGCACTCCCTCGAGCAGTACTTC. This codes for CATSSRQHSLEQYF.

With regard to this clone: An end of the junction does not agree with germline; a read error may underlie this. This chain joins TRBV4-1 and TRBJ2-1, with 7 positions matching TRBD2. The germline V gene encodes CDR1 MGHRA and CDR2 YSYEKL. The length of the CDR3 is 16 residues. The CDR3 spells CASSQASAGDYSEQFF. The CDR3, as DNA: TGCGCCAGCAGCCAAGCCTCCGCCGGGGACTACAGTGAGCAGTTCTTC.

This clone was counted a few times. The CDR3 bases are TGTGCCAGCAGTACTGACAGGAACACTGAAGCTTTCTTT. It specifies CASSTDRNTEAFF. The gene calls are TRBV12-3 or TRBV12-4 and TRBJ1-1; D is possibly TRBD1 (5 bases). V lost 5 bases, J lost 1 base, and 8 bases lay in between. CDR3 length: 13 amino acids.

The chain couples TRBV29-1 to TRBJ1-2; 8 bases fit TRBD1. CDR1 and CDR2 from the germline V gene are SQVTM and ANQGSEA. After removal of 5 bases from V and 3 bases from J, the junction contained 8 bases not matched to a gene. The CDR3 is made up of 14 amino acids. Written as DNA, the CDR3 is TGCAGCGTTCCCCGACAGGGGTATCACTATGGCTACACCTTC. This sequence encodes CSVPRQGYHYGYTF.

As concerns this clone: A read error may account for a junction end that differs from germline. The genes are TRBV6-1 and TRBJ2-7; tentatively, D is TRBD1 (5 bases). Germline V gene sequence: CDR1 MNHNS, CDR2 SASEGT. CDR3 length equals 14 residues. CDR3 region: CASSEDSYSYEQYF. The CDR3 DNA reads TGTGCCAGCAGCGAAGACAGCTACTCCTACGAGCAGTACTTC.

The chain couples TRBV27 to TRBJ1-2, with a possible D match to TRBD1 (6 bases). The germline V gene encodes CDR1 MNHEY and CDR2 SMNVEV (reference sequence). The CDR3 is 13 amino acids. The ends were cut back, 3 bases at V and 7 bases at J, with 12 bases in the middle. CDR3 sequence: CASSFQGPPGYTF. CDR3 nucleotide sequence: TGTGCCAGCAGTTTCCAGGGGCCCCCTGGCTACACCTTC.

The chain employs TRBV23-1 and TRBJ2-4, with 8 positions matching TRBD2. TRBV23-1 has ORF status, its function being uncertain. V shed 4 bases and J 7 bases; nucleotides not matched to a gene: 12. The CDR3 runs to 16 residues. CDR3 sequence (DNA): TGCGCCAGCAGTCTAACCCGGGGGGGTCCTAAGAACATTCAGTACTTC. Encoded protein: CASSLTRGGPKNIQYF.

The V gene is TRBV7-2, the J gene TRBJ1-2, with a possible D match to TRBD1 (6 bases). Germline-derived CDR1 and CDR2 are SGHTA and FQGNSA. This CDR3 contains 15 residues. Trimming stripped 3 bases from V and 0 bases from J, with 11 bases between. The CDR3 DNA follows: TGTGCCAGCAGCTTTCTGGGGGCGTCTAACTATGGCTACACCTTC. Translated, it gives CASSFLGASNYGYTF.

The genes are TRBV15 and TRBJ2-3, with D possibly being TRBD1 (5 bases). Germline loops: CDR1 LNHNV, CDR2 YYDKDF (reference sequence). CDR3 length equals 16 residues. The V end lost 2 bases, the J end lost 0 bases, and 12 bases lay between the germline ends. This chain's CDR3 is CATSRQGSLSTDTQYF. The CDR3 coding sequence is TGTGCCACCAGCAGACAGGGATCACTCAGCACAGATACGCAGTATTTT. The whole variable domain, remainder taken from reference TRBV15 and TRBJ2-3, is DAMVIQNPRYQVTQFGKPVTLSCSQTLNHNVMYWYQQKSSQAPKLLFHYYDKDFNNEADTPDNFQSRRPNTSFCFLDIRSPGLGDTAMYLCATSRQGSLSTDTQYFGPGTRLTVL.

The CDR3 bases are TGTGCCAGCAGTTATGGGCGACTAGCACACAATGAGCAGTTCTTC. Translated, it gives CASSYGRLAHNEQFF. The V call is TRBV6-6, the J call TRBJ2-1, with 7 nucleotides matching TRBD2. The CDR3 sequence is 15 residues long. CDR1 and CDR2 (germline): MNHNY, SVGAGI (reference sequence). Trimming at V came to 3 bases and at J to 5 bases, leaving 7 bases not matched to a gene.

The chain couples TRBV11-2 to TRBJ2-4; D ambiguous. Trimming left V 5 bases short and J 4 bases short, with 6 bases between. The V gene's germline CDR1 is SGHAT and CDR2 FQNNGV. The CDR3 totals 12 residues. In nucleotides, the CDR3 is TGTGCCAGCAGCCCAGGAAAAAACATTCAGTACTTC. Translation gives CASSPGKNIQYF.

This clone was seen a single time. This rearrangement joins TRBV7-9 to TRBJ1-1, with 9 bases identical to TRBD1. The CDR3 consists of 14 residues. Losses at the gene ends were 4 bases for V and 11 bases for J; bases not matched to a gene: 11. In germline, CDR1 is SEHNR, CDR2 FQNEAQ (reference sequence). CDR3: CASSSRGGTGNAFF. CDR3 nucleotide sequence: TGTGCCAGCAGCTCTAGAGGGGGGACAGGGAACGCTTTCTTT.

For the CDR3, the DNA is TGCGCCAGCAGCAGGGAGGGAACTAATGAAAAACTGTTTTTT. Its protein is CASSREGTNEKLFF. This sequence joins TRBV5-1 and TRBJ1-4; D not certain. V lost 4 bases and J lost 1, with 8 bases in between. CDR3 length equals 14 residues. Germline CDR1 and CDR2: SGHRS and YFSETQ.

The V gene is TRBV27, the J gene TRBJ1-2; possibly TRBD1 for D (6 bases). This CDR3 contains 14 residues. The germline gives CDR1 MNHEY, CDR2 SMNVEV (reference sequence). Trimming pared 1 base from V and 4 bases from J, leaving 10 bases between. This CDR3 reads CASSLYTGSYGYTF. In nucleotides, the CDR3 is TGTGCCAGCAGTTTATACACAGGGAGCTATGGCTACACCTTC.

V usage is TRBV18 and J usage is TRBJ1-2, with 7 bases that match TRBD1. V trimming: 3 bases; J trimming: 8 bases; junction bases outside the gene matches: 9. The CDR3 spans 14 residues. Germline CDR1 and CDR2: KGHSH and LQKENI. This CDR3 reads CASSPLDRTGGYTF. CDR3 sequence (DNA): TGTGCCAGCTCACCTCTGGACAGGACGGGCGGCTACACCTTC.

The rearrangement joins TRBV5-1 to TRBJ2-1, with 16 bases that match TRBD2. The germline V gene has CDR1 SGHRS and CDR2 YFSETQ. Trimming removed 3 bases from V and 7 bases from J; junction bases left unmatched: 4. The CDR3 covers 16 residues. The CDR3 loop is CASSSGLAGGWNEQFF. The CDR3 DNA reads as TGCGCCAGCAGCTCGGGACTAGCGGGAGGGTGGAATGAGCAGTTCTTC.

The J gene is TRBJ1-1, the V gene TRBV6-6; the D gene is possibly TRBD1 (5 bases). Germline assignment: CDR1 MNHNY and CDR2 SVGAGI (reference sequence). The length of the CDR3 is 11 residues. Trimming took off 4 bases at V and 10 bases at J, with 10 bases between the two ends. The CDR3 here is CASSFDRGAFF. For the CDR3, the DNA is TGTGCCAGCAGTTTCGACAGAGGAGCTTTCTTT.

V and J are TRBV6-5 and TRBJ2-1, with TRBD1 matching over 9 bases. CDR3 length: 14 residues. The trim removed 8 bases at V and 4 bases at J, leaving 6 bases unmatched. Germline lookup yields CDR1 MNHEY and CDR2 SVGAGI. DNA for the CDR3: TGTGCCAGCTCTATAGGACAGGGGTACAATGAGCAGTTCTTC. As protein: CASSIGQGYNEQFF.